Shown below are 16 T cell receptor beta chains from a single sample sequenced in a study of neurological immune-mediated disorders. TCRdb analysed the 5' RACE reads with MiXCR anew, one entry per CDR3 protein. Of around 50,000 distinct CDR3 sequences in the sample, 3% to 4% were seen once. Input material: PBMCs. The receptors shown here come from a woman in her 30s with multiple sclerosis.

Ten or more counts support this clonotype. This chain uses TRBV20-1 with TRBJ2-7; D uncertain. Per the germline V gene, CDR1 is DFQATT and CDR2 is SNEGSKA (reference sequence). The ends were cut back, 3 bases at V and 6 bases at J, with 15 bases in the middle. The CDR3 contains 13 residues. The CDR3 DNA reads as TGCAGTGCTAGTACCCCCCCGTTGGGCGAGCAGTACTTC. Translation gives CSASTPPLGEQYF.

There are many counts of this clonotype. The chain couples TRBV4-3 to TRBJ2-1, with D possibly matching TRBD2 (6 bases). The CDR3 loop spans 14 amino acids. V dropped 4 bases and J dropped 5 bases, with 12 bases sitting between them. Germline CDR1 reads LGHNA; CDR2 reads YSLEER. The DNA of the CDR3 is TGCGCCAGCAGCCTAGAGGGACTGCACAATGAGCAGTTCTTC. Its protein product is CASSLEGLHNEQFF.

Ten or more counts support this clonotype. The germline gene is not matched at one end of the junction; a read error may be the cause. V is TRBV9 and J is TRBJ1-3; D remains ambiguous. The CDR3 loop spans 13 amino acids. The germline gives CDR1 SGDLS, CDR2 YYNGEE. The chain's CDR3 is CASAVSSENTIYF. The CDR3 DNA follows: TGTGCCTCCGCGGTGAGCTCTGAAAACACCATATATTTT.

This clonotype appeared many times. The rearrangement joins TRBV7-6 to TRBJ2-1, with TRBD2 identical over 13 bases. The germline gives CDR1 SGHVS, CDR2 FNYEAQ. This CDR3 is built from 15 residues. The V and J ends lost 5 bases and 15 bases, in that order; junction bases with no gene match: 13. CDR3 sequence (DNA): TGTGCCAGCAGCCTCCTAACTAGCGGGAGGGCCGGTCGGTTCTTC. Its protein is CASSLLTSGRAGRFF.

The sample holds many counts of this clonotype. The chain is built from TRBV7-2 and TRBJ1-2; D gene uncertain. The length of the CDR3 is 14 residues. Germline CDR1 is SGHTA and CDR2 is FQGNSA. The V and J ends lost 0 bases and 4 bases respectively, with 9 bases between them. The CDR3 nucleotides are TGTGCCAGCAGCTTAGCCCCTTGGGGCTATGGCTACACCTTC. This gives the protein CASSLAPWGYGYTF.

This clonotype was recorded at least ten times. Here the CDR3 DNA reads TGTGCCAGCACCCTCGGGAGCTACGAGCAGTACTTC. It codes for CASTLGSYEQYF. This rearrangement joins TRBV28 to TRBJ2-7; D possibly corresponds to TRBD2 (6 bases). V lost 7 bases, J lost 3 bases, and 10 bases lay in between. This CDR3 comprises 12 residues. In germline, CDR1 is MDHEN, CDR2 SYDVKM.

This clonotype was counted many times. The rearrangement links TRBV29-1 to TRBJ2-5; a possible D gene is TRBD2 (5 bases). The germline gives CDR1 SQVTM, CDR2 ANQGSEA. Between the trimmed V and J ends, which lost 6 bases and 5 bases, there was a span of 13 bases. The CDR3 is 12 residues long. Here the CDR3 DNA reads TGCAGCGTGGCCGGGGTTGGGGAGACCCAGTACTTC. Amino acids: CSVAGVGETQYF.

This clonotype was counted many times. The chain combines TRBV5-1 with TRBJ2-7; 9 bases fit TRBD2. Germline values: CDR1 SGHRS, CDR2 YFSETQ. V gave up 0 bases and J gave up 5 bases; unmatched junction bases: 15. The CDR3 runs to 18 residues. The chain's CDR3 is CASSLAPPGAGGPHEQYF. The CDR3, as DNA: TGCGCCAGCAGCTTGGCCCCCCCCGGCGCGGGGGGGCCCCACGAGCAGTACTTC.

For this clonotype: One junction end disagrees with the germline gene, perhaps due to a read error. J is TRBJ1-5 and V is TRBV7-2; 7 bases match TRBD1. Germline assignment: CDR1 SGHTA and CDR2 FQGNSA. The CDR3 contains 16 residues. The CDR3 coding sequence is TGTGCCAGCAGCTTAAACGGCAGGGGGTCCAATCAGCCCCAGAATTTT. As protein: CASSLNGRGSNQPQNF.

This clonotype showed up many times. The chain recombines TRBV3-1 with TRBJ2-1; perhaps TRBD2 as D (6 bases). V lost 6 bases to trimming and J lost 5 bases, with 17 bases between them. Germline CDR1 LGHDT, CDR2 YNNKEL (reference sequence). The CDR3 has 15 amino acids. CDR3 protein: CASRLEGGVHNEQFF. For the CDR3, the DNA is TGTGCCAGCAGGCTAGAAGGAGGGGTCCACAATGAGCAGTTCTTC.

This clonotype was observed many times. The chain employs TRBV28 and TRBJ2-7; D is ambiguous. This CDR3 has 12 amino acids. Trimming left V 6 bases short and J 4 bases short, with 10 bases between. Germline V gives CDR1 MDHEN, CDR2 SYDVKM. The CDR3 sequence: CASSSRSYEQYF. For the CDR3, the DNA is TGTGCCAGCAGCTCAAGGTCTTACGAGCAGTACTTC.

This clonotype was observed a few times. The V call is TRBV24-1, the J call TRBJ2-5; the D gene is possibly TRBD2 (6 bases). The CDR3 runs 14 residues. Germline V gene lookup returns CDR1 KGHDR and CDR2 SFDVKD. The V gene lost 1 base and the J gene lost 2 bases, with 7 bases spanning the gap. Here the CDR3 reads CATSDFGGQETQYF. CDR3 nucleotides: TGTGCCACCAGTGATTTTGGAGGGCAAGAGACCCAGTACTTC.

This clonotype showed up many times. The V gene is TRBV20-1, the J gene TRBJ1-1; D call uncertain. V was shortened by 2 bases and J by 1 base, with 14 bases between the two germline ends. The CDR3 length is 15 residues. From germline, CDR1 is DFQATT and CDR2 SNEGSKA (reference sequence). CDR3 coding DNA: TGCAGTGCTAGAACGCCCGGGGTTAAGAACACTGAAGCTTTCTTT. The encoded protein is CSARTPGVKNTEAFF.

In this sample, this clonotype turned up many times. This chain uses TRBV5-1 with TRBJ2-1; either TRBD1 or TRBD2 may fit D (5 bases each). V was shortened by 4 bases and J by 0 bases, with 11 bases between the two germline ends. This CDR3 comprises 15 residues. The germline CDR1 and CDR2 sequences are SGHRS and YFSETQ. The CDR3 sequence: CASSGDPSSYNEQFF. As DNA, the CDR3 is TGCGCCAGCAGCGGGGACCCCAGCTCCTACAATGAGCAGTTCTTC.

This clonotype has a count of ten or more. The chain employs TRBV7-9 and TRBJ1-2; tentatively, D is TRBD1 (6 bases). The CDR3 sequence is 15 residues long. Trimming stripped 3 bases from V and 3 bases from J, with 14 bases between. CDR1 and CDR2 (germline): SEHNR, FQNEAQ (reference sequence). The CDR3 is CASSFQVGQHYGYTF. CDR3 nucleotides: TGTGCCAGCAGCTTTCAAGTGGGACAACACTATGGCTACACCTTC. Full variable domain (rest looked up from reference TRBV7-9 and TRBJ1-2): DTGVSQNPRHKITKRGQNVTFRCDPISEHNRLYWYRQTLGQGPEFLTYFQNEAQLEKSRLLSDRFSAERPKGSFSTLEIQRTEQGDSAMYLCASSFQVGQHYGYTFGSGTRLTVV.

There are many counts of this clonotype. The chain is built from TRBV6-6 and TRBJ1-4; possible D gene TRBD1, 5 bases. This CDR3 contains 16 residues. V was pared by 6 bases and J by 0 bases, with 14 bases between. CDR1 is MNHNY and CDR2 is SVGAGI in the germline V gene (reference sequence). The CDR3 bases are TGTGCCAGCAGCCACTTGGGGCGGGCAACTAATGAAAAACTGTTTTTT. Its translation is CASSHLGRATNEKLFF.